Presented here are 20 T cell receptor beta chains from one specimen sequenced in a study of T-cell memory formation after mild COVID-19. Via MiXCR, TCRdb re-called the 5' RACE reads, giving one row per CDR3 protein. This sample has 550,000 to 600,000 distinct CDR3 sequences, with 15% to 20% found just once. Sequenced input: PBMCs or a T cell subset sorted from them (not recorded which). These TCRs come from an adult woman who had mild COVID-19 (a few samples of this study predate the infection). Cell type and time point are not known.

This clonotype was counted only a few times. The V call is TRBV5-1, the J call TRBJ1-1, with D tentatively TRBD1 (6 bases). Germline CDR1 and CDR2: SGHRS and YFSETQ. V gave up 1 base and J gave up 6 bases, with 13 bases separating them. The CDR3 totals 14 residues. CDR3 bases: TGCGCCAGCAGCTTGTCCACAGGGTTCTCTGAAGCTTTCTTT. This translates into CASSLSTGFSEAFF.

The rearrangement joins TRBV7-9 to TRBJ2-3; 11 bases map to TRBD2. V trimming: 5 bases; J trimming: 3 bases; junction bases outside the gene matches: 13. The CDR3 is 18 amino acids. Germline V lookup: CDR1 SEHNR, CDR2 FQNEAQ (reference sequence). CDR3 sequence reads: CASSPDRLAGIVTDTQYF. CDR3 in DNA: TGTGCCAGCAGCCCAGACCGACTAGCGGGGATAGTTACAGATACGCAGTATTTT.

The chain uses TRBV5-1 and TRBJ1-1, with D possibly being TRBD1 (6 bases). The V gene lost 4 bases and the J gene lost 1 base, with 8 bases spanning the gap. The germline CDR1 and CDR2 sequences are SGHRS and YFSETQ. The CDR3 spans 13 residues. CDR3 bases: TGCGCCAGCAGCGGGGGGGCGAACACTGAAGCTTTCTTT. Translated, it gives CASSGGANTEAFF.

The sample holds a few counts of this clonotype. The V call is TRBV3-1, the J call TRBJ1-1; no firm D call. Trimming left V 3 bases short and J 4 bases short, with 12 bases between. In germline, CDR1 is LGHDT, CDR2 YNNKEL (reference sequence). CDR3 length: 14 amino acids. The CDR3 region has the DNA TGTGCCAGCAGCCAGAGGGTAAAGGGCACTGAAGCTTTCTTT. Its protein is CASSQRVKGTEAFF.

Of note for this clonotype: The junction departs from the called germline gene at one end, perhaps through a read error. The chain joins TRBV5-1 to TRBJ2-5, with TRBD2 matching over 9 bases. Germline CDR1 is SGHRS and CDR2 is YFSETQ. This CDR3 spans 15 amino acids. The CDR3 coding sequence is TGCGCCACCAGCGCAGCGGGGGGTTTTCAAGAGACCCAGTACTTC. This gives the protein CATSAAGGFQETQYF.

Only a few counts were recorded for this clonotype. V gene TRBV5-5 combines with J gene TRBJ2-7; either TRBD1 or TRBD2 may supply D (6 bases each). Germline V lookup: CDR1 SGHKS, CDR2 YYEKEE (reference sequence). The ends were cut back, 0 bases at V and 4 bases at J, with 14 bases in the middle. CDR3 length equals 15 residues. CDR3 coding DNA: TGTGCCAGCAGCTTGGCCTCGGGGGCCCAATACGAGCAGTACTTC. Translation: CASSLASGAQYEQYF.

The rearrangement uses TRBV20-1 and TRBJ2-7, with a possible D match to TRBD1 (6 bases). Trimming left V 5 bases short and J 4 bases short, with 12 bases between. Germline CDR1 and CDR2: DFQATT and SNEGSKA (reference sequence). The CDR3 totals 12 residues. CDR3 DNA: TGCAGTGCTCGGCGGACAGAGTACGAGCAGTACTTC. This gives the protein CSARRTEYEQYF.

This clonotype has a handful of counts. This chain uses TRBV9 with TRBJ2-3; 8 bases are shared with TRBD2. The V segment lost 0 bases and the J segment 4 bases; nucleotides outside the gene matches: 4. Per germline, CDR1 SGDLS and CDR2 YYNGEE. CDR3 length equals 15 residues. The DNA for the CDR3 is TGTGCCAGCAGCGTAGTTAGCGGGGCGTCAGATACGCAGTATTTT. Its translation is CASSVVSGASDTQYF.

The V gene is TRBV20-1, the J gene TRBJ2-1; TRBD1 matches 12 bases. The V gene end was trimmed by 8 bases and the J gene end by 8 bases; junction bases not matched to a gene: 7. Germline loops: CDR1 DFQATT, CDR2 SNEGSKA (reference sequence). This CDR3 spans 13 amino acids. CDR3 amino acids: CSNPGQGAHEQFF. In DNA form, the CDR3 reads TGCAGTAACCCGGGACAGGGGGCACATGAGCAGTTCTTC.

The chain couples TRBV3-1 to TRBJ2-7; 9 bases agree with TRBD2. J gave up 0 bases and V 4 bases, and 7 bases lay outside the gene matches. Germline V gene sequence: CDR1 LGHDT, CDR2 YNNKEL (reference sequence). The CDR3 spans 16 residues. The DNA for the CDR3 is TGTGCCAGCAGCCCCCAACTAGCGGGTGACTCCTACGAGCAGTACTTC. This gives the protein CASSPQLAGDSYEQYF.

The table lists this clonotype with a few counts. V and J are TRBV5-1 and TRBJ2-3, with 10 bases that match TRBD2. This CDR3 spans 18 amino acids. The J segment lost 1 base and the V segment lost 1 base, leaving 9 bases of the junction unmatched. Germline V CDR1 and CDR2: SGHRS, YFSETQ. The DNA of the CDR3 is TGCGCCAGCAGCTTGCAGATAGCGGGGGGCCCTCGCACAGATACGCAGTATTTT. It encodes CASSLQIAGGPRTDTQYF.

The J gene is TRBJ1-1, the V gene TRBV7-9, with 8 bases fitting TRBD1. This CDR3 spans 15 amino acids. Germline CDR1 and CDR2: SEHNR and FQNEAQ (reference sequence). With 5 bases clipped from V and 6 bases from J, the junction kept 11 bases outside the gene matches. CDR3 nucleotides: TGTGCCAGCAGCCCCGGACAGGGATTTATCGCTGAAGCTTTCTTT. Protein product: CASSPGQGFIAEAFF.

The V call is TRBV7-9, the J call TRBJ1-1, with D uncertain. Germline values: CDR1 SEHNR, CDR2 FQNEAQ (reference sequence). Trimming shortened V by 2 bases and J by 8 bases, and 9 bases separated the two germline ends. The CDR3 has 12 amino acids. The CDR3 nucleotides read TGTGCCAGCAGCTTACGCGGGCAGGAAGCTTTCTTT. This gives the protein CASSLRGQEAFF.

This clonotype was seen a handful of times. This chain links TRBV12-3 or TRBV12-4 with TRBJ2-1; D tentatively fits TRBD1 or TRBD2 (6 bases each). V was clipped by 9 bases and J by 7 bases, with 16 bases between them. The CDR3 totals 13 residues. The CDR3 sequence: CASRGQGKNEQFF. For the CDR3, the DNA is TGTGCCAGTCGGGGGCAGGGGAAGAATGAGCAGTTCTTC.

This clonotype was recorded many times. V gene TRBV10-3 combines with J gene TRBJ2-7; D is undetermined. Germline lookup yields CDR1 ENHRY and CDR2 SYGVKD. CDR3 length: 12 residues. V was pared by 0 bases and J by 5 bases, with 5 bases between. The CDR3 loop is CAISESGNEQYF. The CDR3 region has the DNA TGTGCCATCAGTGAGTCAGGAAACGAGCAGTACTTC.

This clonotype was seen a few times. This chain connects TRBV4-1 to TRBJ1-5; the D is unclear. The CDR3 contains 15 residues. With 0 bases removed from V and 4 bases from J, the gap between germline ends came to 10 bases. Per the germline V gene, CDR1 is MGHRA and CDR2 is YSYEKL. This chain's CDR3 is CASSQDSPRNQPQHF. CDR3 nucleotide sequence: TGCGCCAGCAGCCAAGATAGCCCCAGAAATCAGCCCCAGCATTTT.

The DNA for the CDR3 is TGTGCCAGCAGCCGGGGTCGGGCTTCAAACTATGGCTACACCTTC. As protein: CASSRGRASNYGYTF. J is TRBJ1-2 and V is TRBV14; D call uncertain. The V gene lost 4 bases and the J gene lost 2 bases, with 14 bases spanning the gap. From germline, CDR1 is SGHDN and CDR2 FVKESK. This CDR3 comprises 15 residues.

CDR3 nucleotide sequence: TGTGCCACCAGTGATGACCGTCAGGGCATACCTAGCAATCAGCCCCAGCATTTT. It is translated as CATSDDRQGIPSNQPQHF. The chain is built from TRBV24-1 and TRBJ1-5, with D maybe TRBD1 (5 bases). CDR1 is KGHDR and CDR2 is SFDVKD in the germline V gene. This CDR3 comprises 18 residues. V was clipped by 3 bases and J by 0 bases, with 17 bases between them.

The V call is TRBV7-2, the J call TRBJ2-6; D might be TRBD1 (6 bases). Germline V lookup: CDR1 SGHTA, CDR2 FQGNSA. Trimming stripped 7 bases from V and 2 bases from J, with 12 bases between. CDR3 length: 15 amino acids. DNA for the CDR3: TGTGCCAGCAAGTTAGGGGGACCTGGGGCCAACGTCCTGACTTTC. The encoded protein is CASKLGGPGANVLTF. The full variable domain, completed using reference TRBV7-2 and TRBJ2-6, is GAGVSQSPSNKVTEKGKDVELRCDPISGHTALYWYRQSLGQGLEFLIYFQGNSAPDKSGLPSDRFSAERTGGSVSTLTIQRTQQEDSAVYLCASKLGGPGANVLTFGAGSRLTVL.

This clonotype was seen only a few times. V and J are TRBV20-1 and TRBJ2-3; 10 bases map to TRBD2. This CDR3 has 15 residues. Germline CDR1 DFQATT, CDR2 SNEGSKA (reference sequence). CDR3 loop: CSSPRSGGATDTQYF. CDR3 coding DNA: TGCTCCTCCCCCCGAAGCGGGGGGGCTACAGATACGCAGTATTTT.